Listed here are 29 T cell receptor beta chains from one sample, sequenced in a study of T cell responses to AZD1222 COVID-19 vaccine. Some clones are missing from TCRdb's copy, which holds only in-frame ones; the method was immunoSEQ multiplex PCR. The repertoire includes 100,000 to 120,000 clones, about 90% of them detected once, and about 16% sits in the top ten. The sequencing used peripheral blood, collected 28 days after the second AZD1222 dose. All receptors derive from an adult who received the AZD1222 COVID-19 vaccine.

This chain joins TRBV7-9 and TRBJ1-3; D is ambiguous. V dropped 1 base and J dropped 4 bases, with 14 bases sitting between them. This CDR3 contains 16 residues. CDR1 and CDR2 (germline): SEHNR, FQNEAQ (reference sequence). In DNA, the CDR3 is TGTGCCAGCAGCTTAGGGGCCCTGACAAGGGGAAACACCATATATTTT. Its translation is CASSLGALTRGNTIYF.

The genes are TRBV5-6 and TRBJ1-2; 9 nucleotides agree with TRBD1. In germline, CDR1 is SGHDT, CDR2 YYEEEE. J gave up 7 bases and V 2 bases, and 9 bases lay outside the gene matches. This CDR3 region has 15 residues. CDR3 in amino acids: CASSFGDRVFSGYTF. The CDR3 DNA reads TGTGCCAGCAGCTTTGGGGACAGGGTTTTCTCTGGCTACACCTTC. Looking up the rest from reference TRBV5-6 and TRBJ1-2 gives the full variable domain: DAGVTQSPTHLIKTRGQQVTLRCSPKSGHDTVSWYQQALGQGPQFIFQYYEEEERQRGNFPDRFSGHQFPNYSSELNVNALLLGDSALYLCASSFGDRVFSGYTFGSGTRLTVV.

V and J are TRBV15 and TRBJ2-7; D not certain. CDR3 length: 16 amino acids. Germline V gene data show CDR1 as LNHNV and CDR2 as YYDKDF (reference sequence). V lost 3 bases and J 2 bases, leaving 17 bases between the germline ends. CDR3 coding DNA: TGTGCCACCAGCAGGGCAGCTAGAAGTCCGCCCTACGAGCAGTACTTC. This sequence encodes CATSRAARSPPYEQYF.

The rearrangement uses TRBV6-5 and TRBJ2-2; 7 bases fit TRBD1. The V gene's germline CDR1 is MNHEY and CDR2 SVGAGI. V trimming: 7 bases; J trimming: 5 bases; junction bases outside the gene matches: 7. This CDR3 region has 14 residues. The CDR3 region is CASTYQTGTGELFF. DNA for the CDR3: TGTGCCAGCACCTACCAGACAGGGACCGGGGAGCTGTTTTTT.

The CDR3 DNA is TGTGCCAGCAGTTCCCAGGGAGAGGGTAGGGACGAGCAGTACTTC. Protein sequence: CASSSQGEGRDEQYF. V usage is TRBV6-5 and J usage is TRBJ2-7; D may match TRBD1 or TRBD2 (5 bases each). The CDR3 contains 15 residues. The V gene lost 4 bases and the J gene lost 5 bases, with 18 bases spanning the gap. Per the germline V gene, CDR1 is MNHEY and CDR2 is SVGAGI.

The chain couples TRBV19 to TRBJ2-1, with D possibly TRBD2 on 6 matching bases. CDR3 length: 14 amino acids. Germline loops: CDR1 LNHDA, CDR2 SQIVND (reference sequence). V lost 5 bases to trimming and J lost 6 bases, with 14 bases between them. The CDR3 bases are TGTGCCAGTAGTCGGGCTAGCGTCTTCAATGAGCAGTTCTTC. Translation: CASSRASVFNEQFF.

The J gene is TRBJ2-3, the V gene TRBV10-1; maybe TRBD2 (7 bases). V was cut by 3 bases and J by 2 bases, with 12 bases left in between. Looked up from germline, CDR1 is WNHNN and CDR2 is SYGVQD (reference sequence). The CDR3 sequence is 15 residues long. CDR3 region: CASSDGGGNTDTQYF. CDR3 in DNA: TGCGCCAGCAGTGATGGGGGGGGCAACACAGATACGCAGTATTTT.

The chain employs TRBV4-1 and TRBJ2-2; perhaps TRBD1 as D (6 bases). The germline V and J ends were trimmed by 1 base and 5 bases, with 11 bases remaining between them. The CDR3 has 15 residues. Germline loops: CDR1 MGHRA, CDR2 YSYEKL. CDR3 loop: CASSQVGAWTGELFF. In DNA, the CDR3 is TGCGCCAGCAGCCAAGTGGGGGCGTGGACCGGGGAGCTGTTTTTT.

This chain connects TRBV10-2 to TRBJ1-1; a weak D match, TRBD1 (6 bases). Germline V CDR1 and CDR2: WSHSY, SAAADI. The V gene lost 7 bases and the J gene lost 1 base, with 10 bases spanning the gap. The CDR3 loop spans 13 amino acids. The CDR3 sequence is CASNLQGNTEAFF. CDR3 in DNA: TGCGCCAGCAACCTACAGGGGAACACTGAAGCTTTCTTT.

This chain links TRBV6-5 with TRBJ1-3; 8 bases map to TRBD1. CDR3 length: 16 residues. Germline assignment: CDR1 MNHEY and CDR2 SVGAGI. With V trimmed by 4 bases and J by 0 bases, 5 bases remained unmatched. In nucleotides, the CDR3 is TGTGCCAGCAGTTCGACAGGGGTGAGCTCTGGAAACACCATATATTTT. Translation gives CASSSTGVSSGNTIYF.

J is TRBJ1-4 and V is TRBV7-9; 9 positions match TRBD1. This CDR3 comprises 16 residues. The germline V gene has CDR1 SEHNR and CDR2 FQNEAQ (reference sequence). Trimming cost V 4 bases and J 6 bases; bases outside gene matches: 9. In DNA form, the CDR3 reads TGTGCCAGCAGCTGGGGACAGGGCGGGAGAGATGAAAAACTGTTTTTT. Translated, it gives CASSWGQGGRDEKLFF.

The gene calls are TRBV9 and TRBJ2-7; the D gene is possibly TRBD1 (6 bases). Germline CDR1 SGDLS, CDR2 YYNGEE. This CDR3 has 13 amino acids. V lost 3 bases and J lost 3, with 10 bases in between. CDR3 sequence (DNA): TGTGCCAGCAGCGGGGACATAAACTACGAGCAGTACTTC. Its protein is CASSGDINYEQYF. The full variable domain, completed using reference TRBV9 and TRBJ2-7, is DSGVTQTPKHLITATGQRVTLRCSPRSGDLSVYWYQQSLDQGLQFLIQYYNGEERAKGNILERFSAQQFPDLHSELNLSSLELGDSALYFCASSGDINYEQYFGPGTRLTVT.

This clone was detected only once. The chain carries TRBV19 and TRBJ2-1; D may be TRBD1 (5 bases). CDR1 and CDR2 from the germline V gene are LNHDA and SQIVND (reference sequence). The V and J ends lost 0 bases and 1 base respectively, with 10 bases between them. This CDR3 has 16 amino acids. The CDR3 DNA reads TGTGCCAGTAGTATAGAGGCAGGGAATTCCTACAATGAGCAGTTCTTC. Its protein product is CASSIEAGNSYNEQFF.

The chain is built from TRBV2 and TRBJ2-7, with D unclear. The V and J ends lost 3 bases and 2 bases respectively, with 5 bases between them. The CDR3 contains 12 residues. Per germline, CDR1 SNHLY and CDR2 FYNNEI. This CDR3 is CASSESAYEQYF. CDR3 coding DNA: TGTGCCAGCAGTGAGTCAGCCTACGAGCAGTACTTC.

This rearrangement joins TRBV19 to TRBJ1-1, with D perhaps matching TRBD1 (6 bases). The CDR3 covers 13 residues. Germline CDR1 and CDR2: LNHDA and SQIVND (reference sequence). V lost 6 bases to trimming and J lost 2 bases, with 10 bases between them. The CDR3 reads CASRIQGNTEAFF. The CDR3 DNA is TGTGCCAGTAGGATACAGGGTAACACTGAAGCTTTCTTT.

The DNA of the CDR3 is TGCGCCAGCAGCTTGGATAGCGGGGTGTCTACTGGCTACACCTTC. The encoded protein is CASSLDSGVSTGYTF. J is TRBJ1-2 and V is TRBV5-1; no reliable D call. The CDR3 spans 15 residues. Germline V CDR1 and CDR2: SGHRS, YFSETQ. Deletions cut 0 bases from V and 7 bases from J, with 16 bases between.

V gene TRBV4-1 combines with J gene TRBJ1-5; D is unclear. This CDR3 has 15 amino acids. The V gene's germline CDR1 is MGHRA and CDR2 YSYEKL. Trimming removed 0 bases at V and 4 bases at J, with 10 bases between. CDR3 loop: CASSQDGRSNQPQHF. The DNA for the CDR3 is TGCGCCAGCAGCCAAGATGGGCGGAGTAATCAGCCCCAGCATTTT.

The V gene is TRBV28, the J gene TRBJ2-7; D tentatively reads TRBD1 or TRBD2 (5 bases each). V was clipped by 2 bases and J by 6 bases, with 20 bases between them. The germline gives CDR1 MDHEN, CDR2 SYDVKM. CDR3 size: 16 residues. CDR3 sequence (DNA): TGTGCCAGCAGTTTAGGGGCGGGCAGGGTGTTAGGCGAGCAGTACTTC. Amino acid sequence: CASSLGAGRVLGEQYF.

V usage is TRBV7-9 and J usage is TRBJ1-6, with 7 bases that match TRBD1. This CDR3 has 16 residues. CDR1 and CDR2 (germline): SEHNR, FQNEAQ (reference sequence). V shed 0 bases, J shed 7 bases, and the junction held 6 bases outside the gene matches. The CDR3 DNA reads as TGTGCCAGCAGCTTAGCGGGGGGGGGACAGAATTCACCCCTCCACTTT. Its protein is CASSLAGGGQNSPLHF.

The chain links TRBV28 to TRBJ2-5; D perhaps matches TRBD1 (5 bases). The CDR3 length is 13 residues. Germline V gives CDR1 MDHEN, CDR2 SYDVKM. The V end was cut by 7 bases, the J end by 2 bases, with 11 bases between. CDR3 in amino acids: CASISGIQETQYF. The DNA for the CDR3 is TGTGCCAGCATTTCAGGGATACAAGAGACCCAGTACTTC. Full variable domain (missing parts from reference TRBV28 and TRBJ2-5): DVKVTQSSRYLVKRTGEKVFLECVQDMDHENMFWYRQDPGLGLRLIYFSYDVKMKEKGDIPEGYSVSREKKERFSLILESASTNQTSMYLCASISGIQETQYFGPGTRLLVL.

The chain carries TRBV6-1 and TRBJ1-6, with 8 bases that match TRBD1. V shed 4 bases and J 0 bases; nucleotides not matched to a gene: 2. Per the germline V gene, CDR1 is MNHNS and CDR2 is SASEGT. This CDR3 has 16 residues. Here the CDR3 reads CASSGDRSSYNSPLHF. The CDR3 DNA follows: TGTGCCAGCAGTGGGGACAGGAGCTCCTATAATTCACCCCTCCACTTT.

The rearrangement uses TRBV6-6 and TRBJ1-1; 7 bases are a match to TRBD1. This CDR3 has 15 amino acids. V trimming: 7 bases; J trimming: 6 bases; junction bases outside the gene matches: 14. The V gene's germline CDR1 is MNHNY and CDR2 SVGAGI (reference sequence). Here the CDR3 reads CASTQGVSFGAEAFF. The CDR3 nucleotides are TGTGCCAGCACCCAGGGGGTTTCGTTTGGCGCTGAAGCTTTCTTT.

The rearrangement uses TRBV19 and TRBJ1-4, with TRBD1 as a possible D gene (5 bases). CDR3 length: 18 residues. Trimming shortened V by 7 bases and J by 1 base, and 22 bases separated the two germline ends. CDR1 and CDR2 (germline): LNHDA, SQIVND (reference sequence). DNA for the CDR3: TGTGCCAGTAAGCCTGGGACGAACAAGTACGTAACTAATGAAAAACTGTTTTTT. Its protein product is CASKPGTNKYVTNEKLFF.

This clone was detected only once. The chain is built from TRBV5-4 and TRBJ1-3; TRBD1 aligns across 7 bases. Trimming removed 3 bases from V and 2 bases from J; junction bases left unmatched: 5. Germline CDR1 is SGHNT and CDR2 is YYREEE (reference sequence). The CDR3 totals 15 residues. In DNA, the CDR3 is TGTGCCAGCAGCTGGAACAGGGGAACTGGAAACACCATATATTTT. Protein: CASSWNRGTGNTIYF. Full variable domain (missing parts from reference TRBV5-4 and TRBJ1-3): ETGVTQSPTHLIKTRGQQVTLRCSSQSGHNTVSWYQQALGQGPQFIFQYYREEENGRGNFPPRFSGLQFPNYSSELNVNALELDDSALYLCASSWNRGTGNTIYFGEGSWLTVV.

J is TRBJ1-1 and V is TRBV3-1 (or the pseudogene TRBV3-2), with D maybe TRBD1 (6 bases). The CDR3 totals 13 residues. In germline, CDR1 is LGHDT, CDR2 YNNKEL (reference sequence). The germline V and J ends were trimmed by 4 bases and 1 base, with 7 bases remaining between them. This CDR3 is CASSPQGNTEAFF. For the CDR3, the DNA is TGTGCCAGCAGCCCACAGGGGAACACTGAAGCTTTCTTT.

This sequence joins TRBV5-1 and TRBJ2-1, with 7 bases matching TRBD1. Germline V gene lookup returns CDR1 SGHRS and CDR2 YFSETQ. Trimming took 2 bases from V and 5 from J; bases not matched to a gene: 4. This CDR3 spans 14 amino acids. The CDR3 here is CASSFGQANNEQFF. The CDR3 DNA follows: TGCGCCAGCAGCTTTGGACAGGCAAACAATGAGCAGTTCTTC.

The J gene is TRBJ2-1, the V gene TRBV18, with D maybe TRBD2 (6 bases). The CDR3 sequence is 15 residues long. Trimming took off 2 bases at V and 3 bases at J, with 11 bases between the two ends. Per the germline V gene, CDR1 is KGHSH and CDR2 is LQKENI. The CDR3 region is CASSPGETSYNEQFF. In nucleotides, the CDR3 is TGTGCCAGCTCACCAGGTGAGACTAGCTACAATGAGCAGTTCTTC.

The rearrangement joins TRBV10-1 to TRBJ2-2; 8 nucleotides line up with TRBD2. The CDR3 extends over 16 amino acids. In germline, CDR1 is WNHNN, CDR2 SYGVQD (reference sequence). V was pared by 1 base and J by 2 bases, with 3 bases of the junction left unmatched. DNA for the CDR3: TGCGCCAGCAGTGAGTGGGTAGCGGGAAACACCGGGGAGCTGTTTTTT. Amino acid sequence: CASSEWVAGNTGELFF.

The chain links TRBV10-3 to TRBJ2-2; 9 positions agree with TRBD2. Germline V gene sequence: CDR1 ENHRY, CDR2 SYGVKD. The CDR3 is 16 amino acids. Trimming cost V 3 bases and J 1 base; bases outside gene matches: 3. The chain's CDR3 is CAISDSAGGNTGELFF. The CDR3 DNA follows: TGTGCCATCAGTGACTCAGCGGGAGGGAACACCGGGGAGCTGTTTTTT.